The 21 T cell receptor beta chains listed next were all sequenced from one sample in a study of regulatory T cells in long-lasting Graves disease. In building TCR beta libraries, iRepertoire HTBI primers were used together with Arm-PCR of CDR3 regions. TCRdb called the multiplex PCR reads again in MiXCR, with one record for every CDR3 protein. The sample contains approximately 400,000 distinct CDR3 sequences, around 20% of which appear only once. Stated time point: persistent/refractory GD, antithyroid drugs over 5 years with positive TRAb. PBMC RNA was the source of the TCR library. This specimen consisted of peripheral blood mononuclear cells (PBMCs), obtained when the disease was refractory, from a patient treated with antithyroid drugs. These receptor sequences come from a female donor with Graves disease.

As for this clonotype: This clone may be a read error of a much larger clone one base away. This chain joins TRBV7-8 and TRBJ2-7, with 8 bases identical to TRBD2. CDR3 length: 15 residues. CDR1 and CDR2 (germline): SGHVS, FQNEAQ. J lost 2 bases, V lost 5 bases, and 8 bases had no gene match. The CDR3: CASSAPGLGTYEQYF. DNA of the CDR3: TGTGCCAGCAGCGCCCCGGGACTAGGAACCTACGAGCAGTACTTC.

The rearrangement links TRBV29-1 to TRBJ2-5; D call uncertain. The CDR3 sequence is 13 residues long. Deletions cut 3 bases from V and 0 bases from J, with 8 bases between. CDR1 SQVTM and CDR2 ANQGSEA come from the germline V gene. DNA for the CDR3: TGCAGCGTTGAGAAGAGCTACCAAGAGACCCAGTACTTC. It codes for CSVEKSYQETQYF. Variable domain in full (rest from reference TRBV29-1 and TRBJ2-5): SAVISQKPSRDICQRGTSLTIQCQVDSQVTMMFWYRQQPGQSLTLIATANQGSEATYESGFVIDKFPISRPNLTFSTLTVSNMSPEDSSIYLCSVEKSYQETQYFGPGTRLLVL.

This clonotype came up many times. The chain joins TRBV11-2 to TRBJ1-4; 7 nucleotides line up with TRBD1. The germline gives CDR1 SGHAT, CDR2 FQNNGV. V shed 5 bases and J 2 bases; nucleotides not matched to a gene: 14. The CDR3 consists of 18 residues. For the CDR3, the DNA is TGTGCCAGCAGCCACTTCTCCCTCACAGGGGACACTAATGAAAAACTGTTTTTT. Protein product: CASSHFSLTGDTNEKLFF.

This clonotype was counted at least ten times. The J gene is TRBJ2-5, the V gene TRBV7-2, with 9 bases that match TRBD2. The CDR3 has 15 residues. J gave up 5 bases and V 0 bases, and 4 bases lay outside the gene matches. CDR1 and CDR2 from the germline V gene are SGHTA and FQGNSA. The CDR3 bases are TGTGCCAGCAGCTTAGCGGGACTAGCCGGGGAGACCCAGTACTTC. Residues: CASSLAGLAGETQYF.

The V call is TRBV10-3, the J call TRBJ1-2; D remains ambiguous. Germline V lookup: CDR1 ENHRY, CDR2 SYGVKD. The CDR3 spans 13 residues. With 6 bases removed from V and 4 bases from J, the gap between germline ends came to 12 bases. The CDR3 nucleotides read TGTGCCATCAGCCTGGACGGCGCCTATGGCTACACCTTC. Translated: CAISLDGAYGYTF.

Turning to this clonotype: Germline is not matched at one junction end, which may reflect a read error. The chain combines TRBV10-2 with TRBJ1-2; maybe TRBD1 (5 bases). The CDR3 consists of 13 residues. The V gene's germline CDR1 is WSHSY and CDR2 SAAADI. The CDR3 spells CASMETANYCYTF. The CDR3, as DNA: TGCGCCAGCATGGAGACAGCTAACTATTGCTACACCTTC.

The rearrangement uses TRBV7-9 and TRBJ2-7; TRBD1 matches at 8 bases. V shed 2 bases and J 6 bases; nucleotides not matched to a gene: 6. This CDR3 has 14 residues. Germline lookup yields CDR1 SEHNR and CDR2 FQNEAQ (reference sequence). DNA for the CDR3: TGTGCCAGCAGCTTAACAATCGACAGGGGCGAGCAGTACTTC. Protein sequence: CASSLTIDRGEQYF.

The gene calls are TRBV2 and TRBJ2-1, with TRBD1 as a possible D gene (5 bases). V was cut by 3 bases and J by 2 bases, with 11 bases left in between. CDR3 length equals 15 residues. Germline lookup yields CDR1 SNHLY and CDR2 FYNNEI. Written as DNA, the CDR3 is TGTGCCAGCAGTGAGGGGCAAAAAACCTACAATGAGCAGTTCTTC. This encodes CASSEGQKTYNEQFF.

The rearrangement joins TRBV6-5 to TRBJ1-6; D uncertain. With 3 bases removed from V and 5 bases from J, the gap between germline ends came to 11 bases. This CDR3 is 15 amino acids long. From germline, CDR1 is MNHEY and CDR2 SVGAGI. The CDR3 DNA reads as TGTGCCAGCAGTTATGGTGGAGGGAATAATTCACCCCTCCACTTT. This translates into CASSYGGGNNSPLHF.

This clonotype occurred a few times. The genes are TRBV12-3 or TRBV12-4 and TRBJ2-3, with D unclear. Trimming stripped 6 bases from V and 4 bases from J, with 14 bases between. The CDR3 loop spans 14 amino acids. The CDR3 loop reads CASRTYNPADTQYF. The CDR3 DNA is TGTGCCAGCAGAACCTACAATCCGGCAGATACGCAGTATTTT.

This clonotype was observed a few times. The chain links TRBV12-3 or TRBV12-4 to TRBJ1-1; no firm D call. V dropped 5 bases and J dropped 5 bases, with 9 bases sitting between them. The CDR3 is 12 amino acids. The CDR3 spells CASSAAETEAFF. For the CDR3, the DNA is TGTGCCAGCAGTGCCGCGGAGACTGAAGCTTTCTTT.

This chain links TRBV6-1 with TRBJ1-6; TRBD1 might be the D (5 bases). Germline V CDR1 and CDR2: MNHNS, SASEGT. There are 13 residues in the CDR3. Trimming stripped 10 bases from V and 7 bases from J, with 14 bases between. In DNA, the CDR3 is TGTGCCACCCGACAGACTCAAAATTCACCCCTCCACTTT. This encodes CATRQTQNSPLHF.

V is TRBV5-1 and J is TRBJ2-2; D uncertain. CDR3 length: 15 residues. V gave up 0 bases and J gave up 2 bases, with 8 bases separating them. Germline CDR1 and CDR2: SGHRS and YFSETQ. The CDR3 DNA reads TGCGCCAGCAGCTTGGAAGGACCAAACACCGGGGAGCTGTTTTTT. Its translation: CASSLEGPNTGELFF.

This clonotype was observed a handful of times. The chain employs TRBV4-1 and TRBJ1-2; D call uncertain. V shed 4 bases and J shed 5 bases, with 11 bases lying between them. CDR3 size: 13 residues. Germline V lookup: CDR1 MGHRA, CDR2 YSYEKL. This chain's CDR3 is CASSPPGRYGYTF. CDR3 sequence (DNA): TGCGCCAGCAGCCCGCCTGGGAGATATGGCTACACCTTC.

Comments on this clonotype: This may arise from a read error, as a much more abundant clone is one base away. The conserved phenylalanine or tryptophan normally closing the CDR3 is absent here, so this likely arose from a read error. This chain connects TRBV6-1 to TRBJ1-1; 12 nucleotides agree with TRBD1. Germline assignment: CDR1 MNHNS and CDR2 SASEGT. Trimming cost V 5 bases and J 4 bases; bases outside gene matches: 5. This CDR3 spans 15 amino acids. Here the CDR3 DNA reads TGTGCCAGCAGTCTGGGGACAGGGGGCACCACTGAAGCTTTCTTA. Encoded protein: CASSLGTGGTTEAFL.

This clonotype was seen at least ten times. V and J are TRBV5-1 and TRBJ1-1; no clear D. This CDR3 region has 13 residues. The germline V gene has CDR1 SGHRS and CDR2 YFSETQ. V was shortened by 3 bases and J by 1 base, with 7 bases between the two germline ends. Here the CDR3 reads CASSYDKNTEAFF. The CDR3 DNA reads TGCGCCAGCAGCTACGACAAGAACACTGAAGCTTTCTTT.

The V and J genes are TRBV19 and TRBJ1-1; a possible D gene is TRBD1 (6 bases). CDR1 and CDR2 from the germline V gene are LNHDA and SQIVND (reference sequence). Trimming removed 7 bases at V and 0 bases at J, with 15 bases between. The CDR3 extends over 15 amino acids. The CDR3 DNA sequence: TGTGCCAGTATCCGGGGGCCCCCTATGAACACTGAAGCTTTCTTT. This codes for CASIRGPPMNTEAFF.

The gene calls are TRBV4-3 and TRBJ2-7; D may be TRBD2 (7 bases). The CDR3 is made up of 15 amino acids. Trimming stripped 1 base from V and 4 bases from J, with 14 bases between. From germline, CDR1 is LGHNA and CDR2 YSLEER. The CDR3 coding sequence is TGCGCCAGCAGCCAAGTCCAGGGGAGGGGGTACGAGCAGTACTTC. Protein: CASSQVQGRGYEQYF.

The chain has TRBV10-2 and TRBJ1-5; D is undetermined. This CDR3 region has 12 residues. CDR1 WSHSY and CDR2 SAAADI come from the germline V gene. Trimming took off 2 bases at V and 7 bases at J, with 6 bases between the two ends. The CDR3, as DNA: TGCGCCAGCAGTGAGGTGCAGCAGCCCCAGCATTTT. It encodes CASSEVQQPQHF.

The chain uses TRBV10-3 and TRBJ1-6, with no clear D. Germline-derived CDR1 and CDR2 are ENHRY and SYGVKD. Trimming took off 3 bases at V and 4 bases at J, with 10 bases between the two ends. The CDR3 is made up of 15 amino acids. CDR3 DNA: TGTGCCATCAGTGACAGCACGGGATATAATTCACCCCTCCACTTT. Its protein product is CAISDSTGYNSPLHF.

In its sample, this clonotype was seen a few times. This chain links TRBV28 with TRBJ2-2, with D maybe TRBD2 (7 bases). This CDR3 has 14 residues. Trimming cost V 7 bases and J 3 bases, with 12 bases left between them. Germline V gives CDR1 MDHEN, CDR2 SYDVKM. The CDR3, as DNA: TGTGCCAGCACCCTCGGGGGGCACACCGGGGAGCTGTTTTTT. It encodes CASTLGGHTGELFF.